The rows below give T cell receptor beta chains drawn from one sample of a study of human T cells and chemical hapten exposure. MiXCR was run by TCRdb on the RACE reads, yielding one entry per CDR3 protein. The sample holds over 130,000 distinct CDR3 sequences, about 10% seen once. This material consisted of whole blood, taken in connection with sensitization to the hapten diphenylcyclopropenone (DPC). The source of these receptors is a woman aged 45-65 years with alopecia areata. Some clones in this sample may be carry-over from other donors' samples. Both conserved end residues are part of each CDR3. The order of the fields is V gene, J gene, D gene, clone size, CDR3 protein, CDR3 DNA. D genes are given only for firm matches. Size is omitted from some rows. Given values are once, few, many or a class for expanded clones.

TRBV7-9	TRBJ2-5	NA	many	CASSFRAAQETQYF	TGTGCCAGCAGCTTTCGGGCAGCGCAAGAGACCCAGTACTTC
TRBV19	TRBJ2-1	TRBD2	NA	CASSSLGTSVAEQFF	TGTGCCAGTAGTAGCCTCGGGACTAGCGTGGCTGAGCAGTTCTTC
TRBV7-3	TRBJ2-5	NA	NA	CASSEGGRLETQYF	TGTGCCAGCAGCGAGGGGGGGCGTCTGGAGACCCAGTACTTC
TRBV20-1	TRBJ1-3	NA	NA	CSAKATDSGNTIYF	TGCAGTGCTAAGGCGACGGACTCTGGAAACACCATATATTTT
TRBV28	TRBJ2-7	NA	few	CASTGHGEEQYF	TGTGCCAGCACGGGGCACGGGGAGGAGCAGTACTTC
TRBV7-2	TRBJ2-7	TRBD1	many	CASSLSVGQGRGEQYF	TGTGCCAGCAGCTTATCAGTGGGACAGGGGAGAGGCGAGCAGTACTTC
TRBV9	TRBJ1-1	TRBD1	NA	CASGQGAGTEAFF	TGTGCCAGTGGACAGGGGGCTGGAACTGAAGCTTTCTTT
TRBV12-3/TRBV12-4	TRBJ1-6	NA	NA	CASSRGGNNSPLHF	TGTGCCAGCAGCCGAGGGGGAAATAATTCACCCCTCCACTTT
TRBV7-3	TRBJ2-1	TRBD2	NA	CASSQGLAGVNEQFF	TGTGCCAGCAGTCAGGGGCTAGCGGGTGTGAATGAGCAGTTCTTC
TRBV28	TRBJ2-7	TRBD2	NA	CASGRELGEQYF	TGTGCCAGCGGGCGGGAGCTGGGAGAGCAGTACTTC
TRBV10-3	TRBJ1-6	NA	few	CAINDEALVGSPLHF	TGTGCCATCAATGACGAGGCCCTTGTTGGGTCACCCCTCCACTTT
TRBV7-9	TRBJ2-3	NA	many	CASKEEVADTQYF	TGTGCCAGCAAAGAGGAAGTTGCAGATACGCAGTATTTT
TRBV7-9	TRBJ1-5	TRBD1	NA	CASSPPEGAGNQPQHF	TGTGCCAGCAGCCCTCCCGAGGGGGCGGGCAATCAGCCCCAGCATTTT
TRBV7-2	TRBJ2-5	TRBD2	NA	CASSLLAGVLAVTQYF	TGTGCCAGCAGCTTACTAGCGGGAGTGTTGGCGGTAACCCAGTACTTC
TRBV4-1	TRBJ2-7	NA	many	CASSQDRLVGEQYF	TGCGCCAGCAGCCAAGATCGACTCGTAGGGGAGCAGTACTTC
TRBV7-2	TRBJ2-3	TRBD2	many	CASSLAPGAGTDTQYF	TGTGCCAGCAGCTTAGCACCGGGAGCGGGGACAGATACGCAGTATTTT
TRBV28	TRBJ2-5	TRBD2	few	CASSPGLATETQYF	TGTGCCAGCAGTCCGGGACTAGCGACGGAGACCCAGTACTTC
TRBV18	TRBJ1-4	TRBD1	NA	CASSEQGATNEKLFF	TGTGCCAGCTCAGAACAGGGGGCGACTAATGAAAAACTGTTTTTT
TRBV7-2	TRBJ2-7	NA	NA	CASSLNRALSSYEQYF	TGTGCCAGCAGCTTAAATAGGGCACTCAGCTCCTACGAGCAGTACTTC
TRBV2	TRBJ2-3	TRBD2	NA	CASRLGTRVTDTQYF	TGTGCCAGCAGACTCGGGACTAGGGTGACAGATACGCAGTATTTT
TRBV7-2	TRBJ1-1	NA	many	CASSRLLNTEAFF	TGTGCCAGCAGTCGCCTCCTGAACACTGAAGCTTTCTTT
TRBV6-5	TRBJ1-5	TRBD1	NA	CASSFRQGKYQPQHF	TGTGCCAGCAGTTTCCGACAGGGGAAGTATCAGCCCCAGCATTTT
TRBV24-1	TRBJ2-7	TRBD2	few	CATSDPSGRADEQYF	TGTGCCACCAGTGACCCGAGCGGGAGGGCCGACGAGCAGTACTTC
TRBV12-3/TRBV12-4	TRBJ1-1	NA	many	CASRSNLNTEAFF	TGTGCCAGCAGGTCAAACCTGAACACTGAAGCTTTCTTT
TRBV6-2/TRBV6-3	TRBJ2-1	NA	NA	CASRYGIIDEQFF	TGTGCCAGCAGATACGGGATAATCGATGAGCAGTTCTTC
TRBV29-1	TRBJ2-1	NA	many	CSVESSWNEQFF	TGCAGCGTTGAGAGCTCCTGGAATGAGCAGTTCTTC
TRBV28	TRBJ1-2	NA	many	CASSFGGVYGYTF	TGTGCCAGCAGTTTTGGGGGGGTCTATGGCTACACCTTC
TRBV6-2/TRBV6-3	TRBJ2-7	NA	NA	CASSRGRVSEQYF	TGTGCCAGCAGTCGCGGGCGGGTCTCCGAGCAGTACTTC
TRBV10-2	TRBJ2-1	TRBD2	few	CASALAGEAQFF	TGCGCCAGCGCGCTAGCGGGAGAGGCGCAGTTCTTC
TRBV9	TRBJ2-2	NA	many	CASSVARGGDTGELFF	TGTGCCAGCAGCGTAGCGCGGGGAGGAGACACCGGGGAGCTGTTTTTT
TRBV18	TRBJ1-1	NA	few	CASSPRAGWNTEAFF	TGTGCCAGCTCACCCCGGGCAGGATGGAACACTGAAGCTTTCTTT
TRBV6-5	TRBJ2-3	NA	NA	CASSYSAARTDTQYF	TGTGCCAGCAGTTACTCGGCCGCCCGAACAGATACGCAGTATTTT
TRBV2	TRBJ2-3	TRBD2	few	CASSEGGTSGRSAYF	TGTGCCAGCAGTGAGGGGGGCACTAGCGGGAGGTCCGCGTATTTT
TRBV20-1	TRBJ2-1	TRBD2	NA	CSAAGVGAYNEQFF	TGCAGTGCGGCGGGAGTGGGGGCCTACAATGAGCAGTTCTTC
TRBV29-1	TRBJ2-7	NA	few	CSVAVGGLTYEQYF	TGCAGCGTTGCGGTGGGGGGTCTTACCTACGAGCAGTACTTC
TRBV6-5	TRBJ1-6	TRBD1	many	CASSLMGQGGSPLHF	TGTGCCAGCAGTCTAATGGGACAGGGCGGATCACCCCTCCACTTT
TRBV28	TRBJ2-2	NA	NA	CASSPQGPSKAGELFF	TGTGCCAGCAGTCCACAGGGCCCTTCTAAGGCCGGGGAGCTGTTTTTT
TRBV5-6	TRBJ2-7	TRBD1	NA	CASSRTGGRWEQYF	TGTGCCAGCAGCCGGACAGGGGGTCGGTGGGAGCAGTACTTC
TRBV5-1	TRBJ2-7	NA	many	CASSLVVQPYEQYF	TGCGCCAGCAGCTTGGTGGTACAGCCCTACGAGCAGTACTTC
TRBV24-1	TRBJ2-3	NA	NA	CATSDGQVGYDTQYF	TGTGCCACCAGTGATGGCCAGGTCGGGTATGATACGCAGTATTTT